This T cell receptor (beta chain) was captured by sequencing in a study of OX40 agonist ivuxolimab in advanced cancers. As for the study more broadly: Ivuxolimab, which targeted the costimulatory receptor OX40 (CD134), was an agonistic, fully human IgG2 monoclonal antibody. Intravenous ivuxolimab was administered to patients every 2 weeks at six dose levels: 0.01, 0.1, 0.3, 1.5, 3 and 10 mg/kg. Among the approximately 54 dose-escalation patients, approximately 20 had hepatocellular carcinoma, roughly 15 melanoma, 9 renal cell carcinoma and 9 head and neck cancer. A male proportion of 75% to 85% and a mean age of about 60 years, ranging from about 20 to 85, were recorded for the dose-escalation cohort. Prior anti-PD-1, anti-PD-L1 or anti-CTLA-4 therapy was permitted, and checkpoint inhibitors had been received by about 37% of dose-escalation patients. Partial responses were achieved by three dose-escalation patients, of whom one had hepatocellular carcinoma and two had cutaneous melanoma. Peripheral TCRbeta sequencing was intended to test whether TCR sequence diversity was altered and clonal T-cell expansion was caused by ivuxolimab. The paper describes the monotherapy dose-escalation part (N = 52 patients) of the phase I trial of ivuxolimab. On the study overall, not on this receptor specifically: On average, CD8+ T cells showed more expanded clones than CD4+ T cells after ivuxolimab. In the 0.1-3.0 mg/kg groups, partial responders were among the patients with the lowest normalized peripheral clonal expansion, particularly in CD8+ T cells. Clonal expansion of both CD4+ and CD8+ blood T cells was observed from baseline to week 6 at doses 0.1 to 3.0 mg/kg. Low levels of normalized T-cell clonal expansion were also shown by some nonresponding patients. The antigen specificity of the peripheral T cells that underwent clonal expansion was not determined.

To sequence the TCRbeta CDR3 region, genomic DNA was isolated from the sorted cells. TCRbeta CDR3 regions were sequenced using the immunoSEQ Assay. TCRdb re-hosts the immuneACCESS table, in-frame sequences only. Its copies lack some clones; in the studies checked, an unresolved V gene accounts for under half of them, and the cause for the rest is not known. The sample table contains tens of thousands of clones; only one count was recorded for over 60% of them. About 1.6% of the sample belongs to the ten largest clones. Note on this clone: Its antigen is unknown. Base quality data are lacking; no much larger clone is found one base away.

The CDR3 goes from the cysteine to the phenylalanine over 14 residues. Only CDR3 DNA is held: 42 bases, read in frame from base 1. CDR1 and CDR2 (SNHLY, FYNNEI) derive from the germline V gene. V is shortened by 4 bases, J by 3 bases, and the region joining them spans 12 bases. The trial excluded patients who had a history of autoimmune disease or were on systemic immunosuppression. Peripheral blood for TCR sequencing was collected from all dose cohorts at baseline, on cycle 4 day 1, and on cycle 7 day 1. The samples were taken from a phase I, first-in-human, multicenter, open-label dose-escalation trial of ivuxolimab. The trial enrolled adults with locally advanced or metastatic head and neck squamous cell, hepatocellular, melanoma or renal cell carcinoma. Before TCR sequencing, CD4+ and CD8+ T cells were separately sorted from peripheral blood.

This receptor was taken from an adult with an advanced solid tumor such as melanoma, head and neck, liver or kidney cancer. The input for sequencing was CD4+ or CD8+ T cells sorted from blood, taken in a trial of the OX40 agonist ivuxolimab. This chain is built from TRBV2 and TRBJ1-1; tentative D gene TRBD1, with 6 bases matching. CDR3 loop: CASSGAGVYTEAFF. The sequenced DNA: TGTGCCAGCAGTGGCGCAGGGGTCTACACTGAAGCTTTCTTT. Joined to the reference TRBV2 and TRBJ1-1 proteins, this CDR3 gives the full variable domain: EPEVTQTPSHQVTQMGQEVILRCVPISNHLYFYWYRQILGQKVEFLVSFYNNEISEKSEIFDDQFSVERPDGSNFTLKIRSTKLEDSAMYFCASSGAGVYTEAFFGQGTRLTVV.